This T cell receptor (beta chain) was obtained from a study of cytomegalovirus exposure and HLA in healthy donors. This CDR3 comprises 13 residues. V was pared by 11 bases and J by 2 bases, with 13 bases between. CDR1 and CDR2 from the germline V gene are MDHEN and SYDVKM. Regarding this clone: Its cognate antigen is unknown.

Points from the study as a whole: Later analysis demonstrated an association between a missense DCLRE1C variant and TCR beta V- and J-gene trimming.

PCR involved 60 Vbeta and 13 Jbeta primers. Generated by immunoSEQ multiplex PCR, the TCRdb table keeps only in-frame clones and is missing some. The data hold 150,000 to 250,000 clones, with approximately 78% observed a single time. The chain couples TRBV28 to TRBJ1-5; a possible D gene is TRBD1 (5 bases). Sequencing was performed on PBMCs. The receptor comes from a woman aged 45-65 years in good health and CMV-seropositive. The CDR3 bases are TGTGCCGCAGGGACTTCGGGCAATCAGCCCCAGCATTTT. This gives the protein CAAGTSGNQPQHF.